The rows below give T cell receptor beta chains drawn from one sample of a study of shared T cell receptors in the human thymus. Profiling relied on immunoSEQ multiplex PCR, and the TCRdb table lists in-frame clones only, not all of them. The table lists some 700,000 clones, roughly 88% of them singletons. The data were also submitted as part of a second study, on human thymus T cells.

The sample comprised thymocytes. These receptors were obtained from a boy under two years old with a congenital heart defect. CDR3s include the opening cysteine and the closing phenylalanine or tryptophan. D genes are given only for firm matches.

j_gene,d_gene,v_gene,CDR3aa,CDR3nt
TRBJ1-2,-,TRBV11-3,CASSHSTGGDYGYTF,TGTGCCAGCAGCCATTCGACCGGAGGGGACTATGGCTACACCTTC
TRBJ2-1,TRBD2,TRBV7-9,CASSLDRLAGLNEQFF,TGTGCCAGCAGCTTAGATCGACTAGCGGGTCTCAATGAGCAGTTCTTC
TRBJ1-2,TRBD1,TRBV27,CASSFSSVGGAGYGYTF,TGTGCCAGCAGTTTCTCCTCGGTAGGGGGCGCCGGTTATGGCTACACCTTC
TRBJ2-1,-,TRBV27,CASSLWGGGAGYEQFF,TGTGCCAGCAGTTTATGGGGTGGCGGGGCGGGATATGAGCAGTTCTTC
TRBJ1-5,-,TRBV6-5,CASSYRQGYQPQHF,TGTGCCAGCAGTTACCGGCAGGGCTATCAGCCCCAGCATTTT
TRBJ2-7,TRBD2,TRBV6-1,CASSEAGGPDLRYEQYF,TGTGCCAGCAGTGAAGCGGGAGGGCCCGATCTCAGGTACGAGCAGTACTTC
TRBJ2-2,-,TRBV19,CASSIRGQWKPGELFF,TGTGCCAGTAGTATTCGCGGACAGTGGAAACCCGGGGAGCTGTTTTTT
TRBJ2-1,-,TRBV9,CASSPLGRSYNEQFF,TGTGCCAGCAGCCCCCTGGGCCGCTCCTACAATGAGCAGTTCTTC
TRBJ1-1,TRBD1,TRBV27,CASSWGQGEVTEAFF,TGTGCCAGCAGTTGGGGACAGGGAGAGGTCACTGAAGCTTTCTTT
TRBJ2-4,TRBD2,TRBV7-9,CASSLAMAGGHAKNIQYF,TGTGCCAGCAGCTTAGCTATGGCGGGGGGGCATGCCAAAAACATTCAGTACTTC
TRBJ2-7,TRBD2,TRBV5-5,CASNSPGRPPSGEQYF,TGTGCCAGCAACTCCCCCGGGAGGCCCCCCTCGGGGGAGCAGTACTTC
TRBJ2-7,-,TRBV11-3,CASSLDFPSGWYEQYF,TGTGCCAGCAGCTTAGATTTCCCCAGCGGGTGGTACGAGCAGTACTTC
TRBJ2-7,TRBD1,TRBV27,CASSFQGQGRYEQYF,TGTGCCAGCAGTTTCCAAGGACAGGGAAGATACGAGCAGTACTTC
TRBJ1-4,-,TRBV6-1,CASSEGWRAGDEKLFF,TGTGCCAGCAGTGAGGGATGGCGGGCGGGTGATGAAAAACTGTTTTTT